This T cell receptor beta chain was found in a study of T-cell reconstitution after alpha-beta-depleted transplantation in children (dated by TCRdb to the mid-2010s). As for the study more broadly: Using TCR repertoire profiling, the study followed T-cell immune reconstitution in a quantitative way in children after TCRalphabeta/CD19-depleted allogeneic hematopoietic cell transplantation.

The treatment or condition tag for this specimen amounts to: allogeneic hematopoietic cell transplantation with graft depleted of TCRalphabeta T cells and CD19 B cells. The transplant recipients were children given TCRalphabeta/CD19-depleted allogeneic hematopoietic cell grafts. This clonotype came up many times. No antigen is known for it. There are no base qualities to consult, and no much larger clone falls within one base. What the authors observed across the whole study: Apparently early alphabetaT-cell count recovery about two months after transplant reportedly relied on only several hundred rapidly expanded clones derived from non-depleted graft cells. Over the following months the frequencies of hyperexpanded clones went down, and after one year T-cell counts and TCRbeta diversity were mostly credited to newly produced T cells. In some patients, the high TCRbeta diversity seen at day 60 was put down to recipient T cells and intrathymic progenitors that had survived conditioning.

The protocol used for the library was PCR. TCRdb names Illumina HiSeq 2500 as the instrument used. Molecular barcoding was employed in the preparation of TCR libraries, with unique molecular identifiers being used to normalize TCRbeta repertoire quantification. TCRdb trimmed the raw reads at Q25, called clones with MiXCR and kept productive beta chains. Entries that share a CDR3 protein sequence are merged under the most common genes and DNA. The sample includes 250,000 to 300,000 distinct CDR3 sequences, with approximately 10% observed a single time. Roughly a quarter of the sample belongs to the ten largest clones. Here V drops 5 bases and J drops 1 base, and the junction holds 4 bases not matched to any gene. CDR1 and CDR2 (SQVTM, ANQGSEA) derive from the germline V gene. CDR3 length: 13 amino acids, cysteine to phenylalanine. Only the CDR3 DNA is retained, 39 bases long and in frame from the first base.

The source material was peripheral blood, sampled 180 days after TCRalphabeta/CD19-depleted stem cell transplant. This sequence uses TRBV29-1 and TRBJ1-1, with 7 junctional bases fitting TRBD1. The source is a male patient aged 2-9 years who had a stem cell transplant for chronic granulomatous disease, so the T cells may come from the graft donor. The CDR3 here reads CSVTWTGNTEAFF. The DNA is as follows: TGCAGCGTTACCTGGACAGGGAACACTGAAGCTTTCTTT.